This T cell receptor (beta chain) was obtained from a study of blood T cell repertoires in COVID-19. At the level of the study: Acute-phase and convalescent COVID-19 samples originated in the United States, Italy and Spain. PBMCs, B-cell-depleted T cells, or T cells provided the cDNA or gDNA that made up the material.

This CDR3 is built from 14 residues. Germline V CDR1 and CDR2: LGHDT, YNNKEL (reference sequence). V lost 4 bases, J lost 7 bases, and 13 bases lay in between. Original processing methods: By means of reference gene primer amplification, nucleated cell counts were estimated. The data were produced by immunoSEQ multiplex PCR, yet TCRdb's version contains in-frame clones alone and is incomplete. V and J calls and clone size are as listed in that table; D and trimming were resolved from the DNA. The sample lists around 40,000 clones, approximately 85% occurring once. Input material: peripheral blood. The clonotype was recovered from a human donor in a cohort sampled during active COVID-19. The gene calls are TRBV3-1 (or the pseudogene TRBV3-2) and TRBJ2-2; D is possibly TRBD1 (6 bases). The CDR3 nucleotides are TGTGCCAGCAGCCCCGTCAGGGGTGTCGGGGAGCTGTTTTTT. Translation: CASSPVRGVGELFF.